Following are 11 T cell receptor beta chains from one sample sequenced in a study of blood T cell repertoires in COVID-19. Clones were sequenced by immunoSEQ multiplex PCR, and TCRdb holds only the in-frame ones, with some missing. The repertoire holds hundreds of thousands of clones, under 90% seen once, with 5.5% to 8% in the top ten. The sequencing sample was made of peripheral blood. Source of these receptors: a man in his sixties who had recovered from COVID-19.

The rearrangement links TRBV6-6 to TRBJ2-7; 7 nucleotides match TRBD1. The ends lost 2 bases at V and 4 bases at J; junction bases unmatched: 5. The CDR3 has 14 amino acids. CDR1 and CDR2 (germline): MNHNY, SVGAGI (reference sequence). CDR3: CASSYGDREYEQYF. In DNA, the CDR3 is TGTGCCAGCAGTTACGGTGACAGGGAATACGAGCAGTACTTC.

V is TRBV11-2 and J is TRBJ2-7, with unresolved D. The CDR3 loop spans 13 amino acids. Between the trimmed V and J ends, which lost 4 bases and 5 bases, there was a span of 12 bases. Germline V gene lookup returns CDR1 SGHAT and CDR2 FQNNGV. This CDR3 reads CASSSGVRDEQYF. The CDR3 nucleotides read TGTGCCAGCAGCTCCGGCGTTCGGGACGAGCAGTACTTC.

This chain uses TRBV24-1 with TRBJ2-1; 9 positions agree with TRBD2. Trimming at V came to 1 base and at J to 4 bases, leaving 7 bases not matched to a gene. Germline V gene sequence: CDR1 KGHDR, CDR2 SFDVKD. This CDR3 has 17 amino acids. The CDR3 spells CATSDFAAGGSYNEQFF. CDR3 DNA: TGTGCCACCAGTGATTTCGCCGCGGGAGGGTCGTACAATGAGCAGTTCTTC.

This clone has more than one count but fewer than ten. The rearrangement joins TRBV27 to TRBJ1-3; D is undetermined. V shed 8 bases and J shed 0 bases, with 14 bases lying between them. The CDR3 runs to 15 residues. The V gene's germline CDR1 is MNHEY and CDR2 SMNVEV (reference sequence). CDR3 protein: CASRPRSSSGNTIYF. The CDR3 region has the DNA TGTGCCAGCCGCCCGAGATCGAGCTCTGGAAACACCATATATTTT.

The chain is built from TRBV19 and TRBJ2-7; 9 bases align to TRBD1. The CDR3 spans 15 residues. Germline CDR1 and CDR2: LNHDA and SQIVND (reference sequence). V shed 0 bases, J shed 5 bases, and the junction held 5 bases outside the gene matches. CDR3 coding DNA: TGTGCCAGTAGTATAGACTCCGGGACAGGGAACGAGCAGTACTTC. Its translation is CASSIDSGTGNEQYF. Full variable domain (rest looked up from reference TRBV19 and TRBJ2-7): DGGITQSPKYLFRKEGQNVTLSCEQNLNHDAMYWYRQDPGQGLRLIYYSQIVNDFQKGDIAEGYSVSREKKESFPLTVTSAQKNPTAFYLCASSIDSGTGNEQYFGPGTRLTVT.

The chain is built from TRBV19 and TRBJ1-3, with 7 nucleotides matching TRBD1. The CDR3 consists of 16 residues. The germline V gene has CDR1 LNHDA and CDR2 SQIVND (reference sequence). Unmatched junction bases numbered 9, after V lost 5 bases and J lost 2 bases. The DNA of the CDR3 is TGTGCCAGTAGTGTGGGGACAGATCTACCTGGAAACACCATATATTTT. This codes for CASSVGTDLPGNTIYF. Complete variable domain (other parts from reference TRBV19 and TRBJ1-3): DGGITQSPKYLFRKEGQNVTLSCEQNLNHDAMYWYRQDPGQGLRLIYYSQIVNDFQKGDIAEGYSVSREKKESFPLTVTSAQKNPTAFYLCASSVGTDLPGNTIYFGEGSWLTVV.

The V and J genes are TRBV19 and TRBJ2-1; TRBD1 might be the D (5 bases). Looked up from germline, CDR1 is LNHDA and CDR2 is SQIVND (reference sequence). V lost 5 bases to trimming and J lost 6 bases, with 8 bases between them. The CDR3 loop spans 12 amino acids. CDR3 in DNA: TGTGCCAGTAGTGACCAGGGCAATGAGCAGTTCTTC. This codes for CASSDQGNEQFF.

This chain links TRBV19 with TRBJ1-2, with D possibly matching TRBD1 (6 bases). The germline CDR1 and CDR2 sequences are LNHDA and SQIVND (reference sequence). The CDR3 sequence is 14 residues long. V gave up 5 bases and J gave up 5 bases, with 15 bases separating them. CDR3 sequence: CASSHRTDRYGYTF. CDR3 DNA: TGTGCCAGTAGTCACCGGACAGACCGGTATGGCTACACCTTC.

The genes are TRBV7-9 and TRBJ2-1; the D gene is possibly TRBD1 (5 bases). Trimming took off 2 bases at V and 12 bases at J, with 8 bases between the two ends. This CDR3 is built from 11 residues. Looked up from germline, CDR1 is SEHNR and CDR2 is FQNEAQ (reference sequence). The CDR3 DNA follows: TGTGCCAGCAGCTTAAGGGGATTGCAGTTCTTC. Protein sequence: CASSLRGLQFF.

This chain links TRBV27 with TRBJ2-7; D uncertain. Germline V lookup: CDR1 MNHEY, CDR2 SMNVEV (reference sequence). CDR3 length: 13 amino acids. The germline V and J ends were trimmed by 5 bases and 0 bases, with 8 bases remaining between them. CDR3 loop: CASSPLPSYEQYF. In DNA form, the CDR3 reads TGTGCCAGCAGTCCCCTACCCTCCTACGAGCAGTACTTC.

V usage is TRBV4-1 and J usage is TRBJ2-7; 8 positions agree with TRBD2. The CDR3 contains 16 residues. Per germline, CDR1 MGHRA and CDR2 YSYEKL. Trimming cost V 1 base and J 2 bases; bases outside gene matches: 7. In DNA form, the CDR3 reads TGCGCCAGCAGCCAAGGAGCGTCGCGGGGGGCCTACGAGCAGTACTTC. Translation: CASSQGASRGAYEQYF.